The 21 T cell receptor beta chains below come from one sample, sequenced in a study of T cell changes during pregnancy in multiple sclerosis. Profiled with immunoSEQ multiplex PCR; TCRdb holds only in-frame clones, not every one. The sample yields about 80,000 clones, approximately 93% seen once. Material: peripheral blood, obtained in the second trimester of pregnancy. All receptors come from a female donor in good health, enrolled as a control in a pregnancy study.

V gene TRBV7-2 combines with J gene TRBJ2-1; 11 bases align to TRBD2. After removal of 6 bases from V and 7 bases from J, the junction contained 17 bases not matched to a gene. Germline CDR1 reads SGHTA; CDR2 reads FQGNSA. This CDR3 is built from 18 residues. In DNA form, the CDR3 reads TGTGCCAGCAGTCACTTGGGGACTAGCGGCCTTGTTGTGAATGAGCAGTTCTTC. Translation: CASSHLGTSGLVVNEQFF.

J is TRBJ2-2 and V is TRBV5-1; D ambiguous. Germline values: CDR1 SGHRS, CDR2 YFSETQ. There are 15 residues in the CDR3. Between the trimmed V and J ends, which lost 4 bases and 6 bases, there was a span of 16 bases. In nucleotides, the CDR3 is TGCGCCAGCAGCCTCCCCCTTCCTGGGCCCGGGGAGCTGTTTTTT. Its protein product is CASSLPLPGPGELFF.

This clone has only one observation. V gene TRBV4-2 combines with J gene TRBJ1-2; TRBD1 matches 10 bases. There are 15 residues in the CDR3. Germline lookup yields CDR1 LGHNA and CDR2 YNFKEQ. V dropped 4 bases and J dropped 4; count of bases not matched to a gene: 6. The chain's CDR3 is CASSPGTGVAYGYTF. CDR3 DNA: TGTGCCAGCAGCCCCGGGACAGGGGTCGCCTATGGCTACACCTTC.

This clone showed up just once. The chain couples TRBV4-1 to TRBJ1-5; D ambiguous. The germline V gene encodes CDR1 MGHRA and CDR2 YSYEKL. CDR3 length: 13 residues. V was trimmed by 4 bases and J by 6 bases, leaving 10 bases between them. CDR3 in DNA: TGCGCCAGCAGCCCACTCACCGGTCAGCCCCAGCATTTT. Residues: CASSPLTGQPQHF.

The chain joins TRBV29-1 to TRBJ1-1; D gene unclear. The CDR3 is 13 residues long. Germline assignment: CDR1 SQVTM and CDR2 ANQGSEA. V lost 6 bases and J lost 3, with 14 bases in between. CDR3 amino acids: CSVAKRLHTEAFF. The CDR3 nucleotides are TGCAGCGTCGCTAAGAGGCTTCACACTGAAGCTTTCTTT.

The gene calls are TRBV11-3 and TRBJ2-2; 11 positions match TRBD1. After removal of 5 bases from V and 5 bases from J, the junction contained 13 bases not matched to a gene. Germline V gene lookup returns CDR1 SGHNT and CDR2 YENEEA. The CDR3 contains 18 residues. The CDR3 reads CASSPAAGQGARTGELFF. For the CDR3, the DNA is TGTGCCAGCAGCCCGGCCGCCGGACAGGGGGCGCGAACCGGGGAGCTGTTTTTT. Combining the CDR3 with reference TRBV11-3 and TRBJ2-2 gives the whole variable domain EAGVVQSPRYKIIEKKQPVAFWCNPISGHNTLYWYLQNLGQGPELLIRYENEEAVDDSQLPKDRFSAERLKGVDSTLKIQPAELGDSAVYLCASSPAAGQGARTGELFFGEGSRLTVL.

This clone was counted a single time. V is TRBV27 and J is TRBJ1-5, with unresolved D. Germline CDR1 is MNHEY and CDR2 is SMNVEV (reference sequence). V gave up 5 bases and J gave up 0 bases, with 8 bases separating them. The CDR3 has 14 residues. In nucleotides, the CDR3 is TGTGCCAGCAGTCCTATTGGTAGCAATCAGCCCCAGCATTTT. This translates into CASSPIGSNQPQHF.

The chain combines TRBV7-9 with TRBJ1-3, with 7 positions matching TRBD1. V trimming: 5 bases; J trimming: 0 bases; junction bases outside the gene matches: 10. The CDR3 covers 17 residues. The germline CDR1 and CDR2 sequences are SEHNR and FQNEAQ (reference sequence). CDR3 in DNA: TGTGCCAGCAGCCTCGGGACAGCTTTATACTCTGGAAACACCATATATTTT. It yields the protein CASSLGTALYSGNTIYF.

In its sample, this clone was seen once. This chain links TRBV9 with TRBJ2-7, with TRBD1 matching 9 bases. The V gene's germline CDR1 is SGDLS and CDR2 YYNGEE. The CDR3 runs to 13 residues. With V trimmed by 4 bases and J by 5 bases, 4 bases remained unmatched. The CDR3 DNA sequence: TGTGCCAGCAGCCCGCGGGACAGGGACGAGCAGTACTTC. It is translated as CASSPRDRDEQYF.

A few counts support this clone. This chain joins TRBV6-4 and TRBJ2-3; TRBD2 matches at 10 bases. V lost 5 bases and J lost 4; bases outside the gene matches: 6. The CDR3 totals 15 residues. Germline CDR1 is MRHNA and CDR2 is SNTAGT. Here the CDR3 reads CASSPLAGGADTQYF. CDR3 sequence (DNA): TGTGCCAGCAGTCCTTTAGCGGGAGGAGCAGATACGCAGTATTTT.

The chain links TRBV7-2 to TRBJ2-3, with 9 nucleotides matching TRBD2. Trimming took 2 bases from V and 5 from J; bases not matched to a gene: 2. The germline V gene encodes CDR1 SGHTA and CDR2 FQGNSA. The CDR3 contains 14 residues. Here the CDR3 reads CASSLQLAGDTQYF. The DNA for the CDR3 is TGTGCCAGCAGCTTACAACTAGCGGGAGATACGCAGTATTTT. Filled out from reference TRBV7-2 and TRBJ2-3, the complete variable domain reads GAGVSQSPSNKVTEKGKDVELRCDPISGHTALYWYRQSLGQGLEFLIYFQGNSAPDKSGLPSDRFSAERTGGSVSTLTIQRTQQEDSAVYLCASSLQLAGDTQYFGPGTRLTVL.

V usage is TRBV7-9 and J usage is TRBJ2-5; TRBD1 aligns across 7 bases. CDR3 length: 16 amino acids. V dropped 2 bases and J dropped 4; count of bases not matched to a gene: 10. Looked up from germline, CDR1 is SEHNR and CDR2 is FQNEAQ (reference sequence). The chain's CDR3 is CASSLLGDRPAETQYF. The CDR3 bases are TGTGCCAGCAGCTTATTGGGGGACAGACCCGCAGAGACCCAGTACTTC.

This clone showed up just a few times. CDR3 protein: CASSQVYANTDTQYF. In DNA form, the CDR3 reads TGTGCCAGCAGCCAAGTCTACGCGAATACAGATACGCAGTATTTT. J is TRBJ2-3 and V is TRBV4-2; no firm D call. Trimming shortened V by 1 base and J by 3 bases, and 11 bases separated the two germline ends. CDR3 length equals 15 residues. Per germline, CDR1 LGHNA and CDR2 YNFKEQ.

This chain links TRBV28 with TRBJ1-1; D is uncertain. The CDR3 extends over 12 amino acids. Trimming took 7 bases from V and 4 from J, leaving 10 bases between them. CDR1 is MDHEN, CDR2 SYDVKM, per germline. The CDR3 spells CASTSGFTEAFF. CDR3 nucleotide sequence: TGTGCCAGCACCTCCGGGTTCACTGAAGCTTTCTTT.

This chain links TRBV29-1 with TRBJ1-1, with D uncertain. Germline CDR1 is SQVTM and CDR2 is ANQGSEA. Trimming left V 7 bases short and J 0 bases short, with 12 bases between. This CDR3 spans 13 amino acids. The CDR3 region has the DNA TGCAGCGGTCGATGGCCTTTGAACACTGAAGCTTTCTTT. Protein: CSGRWPLNTEAFF.

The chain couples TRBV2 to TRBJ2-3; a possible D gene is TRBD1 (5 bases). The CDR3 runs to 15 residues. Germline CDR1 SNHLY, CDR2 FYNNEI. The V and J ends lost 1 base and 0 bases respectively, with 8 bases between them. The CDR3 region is CASSEGRASTDTQYF. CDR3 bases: TGTGCCAGCAGTGAAGGCAGGGCAAGCACAGATACGCAGTATTTT.

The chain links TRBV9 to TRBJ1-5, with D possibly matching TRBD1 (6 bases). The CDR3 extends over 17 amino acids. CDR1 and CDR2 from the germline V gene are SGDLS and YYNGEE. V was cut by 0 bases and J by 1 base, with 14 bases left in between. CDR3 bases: TGTGCCAGCAGCGTAGGGACAGACCTTTGGAGCAATCAGCCCCAGCATTTT. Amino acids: CASSVGTDLWSNQPQHF.

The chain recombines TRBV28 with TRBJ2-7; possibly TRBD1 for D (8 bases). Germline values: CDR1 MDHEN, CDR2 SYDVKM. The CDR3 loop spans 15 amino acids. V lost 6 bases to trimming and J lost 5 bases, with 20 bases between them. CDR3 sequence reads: CASSGITGGAHEQYF. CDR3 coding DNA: TGTGCCAGCAGCGGGATCACAGGGGGGGCCCACGAGCAGTACTTC.

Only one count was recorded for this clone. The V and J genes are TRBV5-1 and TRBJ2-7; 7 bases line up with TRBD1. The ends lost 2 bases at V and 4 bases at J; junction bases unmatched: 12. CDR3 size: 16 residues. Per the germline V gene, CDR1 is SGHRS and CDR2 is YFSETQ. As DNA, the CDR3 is TGCGCCAGCAGCTTACCACAGGGGCAGGGTCGGTACGAGCAGTACTTC. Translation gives CASSLPQGQGRYEQYF.

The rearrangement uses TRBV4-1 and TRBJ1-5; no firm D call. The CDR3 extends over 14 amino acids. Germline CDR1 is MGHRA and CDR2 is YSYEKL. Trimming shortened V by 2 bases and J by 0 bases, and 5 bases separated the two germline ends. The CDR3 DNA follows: TGCGCCAGCAGCCAAACACATAGCAATCAGCCCCAGCATTTT. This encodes CASSQTHSNQPQHF.

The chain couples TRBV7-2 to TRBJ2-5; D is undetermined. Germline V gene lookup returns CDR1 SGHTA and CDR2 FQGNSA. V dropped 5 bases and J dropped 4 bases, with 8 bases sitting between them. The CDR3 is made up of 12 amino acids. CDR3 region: CASSVAAETQYF. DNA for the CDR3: TGTGCCAGCAGCGTTGCGGCAGAGACCCAGTACTTC. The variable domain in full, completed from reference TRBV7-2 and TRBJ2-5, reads GAGVSQSPSNKVTEKGKDVELRCDPISGHTALYWYRQSLGQGLEFLIYFQGNSAPDKSGLPSDRFSAERTGGSVSTLTIQRTQQEDSAVYLCASSVAAETQYFGPGTRLLVL.